These T cell receptor beta chains were read from a single sample in a study of T cells expressing NK-cell markers. Reanalyzing the 5' RACE reads, TCRdb keeps one entry per CDR3 protein, without DNA. This sample's table reports under 600,000 distinct CDR3 sequences. The sequenced sample consisted of blood T cells: a sorted CD56 or NKG2C T cell subset, CD4+ or CD8+ T cells, or bulk PBMC T cells (not recorded which). Source of these receptors: a woman aged 45 to 65 in good health. CDR3s include the opening cysteine and the closing phenylalanine or tryptophan.

J gene: TRBJ2-1
V gene: TRBV9
CDR3 protein: CASSDEGGEYEQFF

J gene: TRBJ2-1
V gene: TRBV12-3/TRBV12-4
CDR3 protein: CASSTASGRTPRDEQFF

J gene: TRBJ2-2
V gene: TRBV20-1
CDR3 protein: CSASRTGVLFF

J gene: TRBJ1-4
V gene: TRBV7-2
CDR3 protein: CASSLWGSTNEKLFF

J gene: TRBJ2-1
V gene: TRBV6-2/TRBV6-3
CDR3 protein: CASSYGAGRSYNEQFF

J gene: TRBJ2-2
V gene: TRBV3-1
CDR3 protein: CASSQERDLGELFF

J gene: TRBJ1-2
V gene: TRBV12-3/TRBV12-4
CDR3 protein: CASRLGMGVYGYTF

J gene: TRBJ2-1
V gene: TRBV20-1
CDR3 protein: CSASSDRTDNEQFF

J gene: TRBJ2-5
V gene: TRBV11-2
CDR3 protein: CASSLGRVWGRVETQYF

J gene: TRBJ1-1
V gene: TRBV7-9
CDR3 protein: CASSFGGYNTEAFF

J gene: TRBJ2-7
V gene: TRBV11-3
CDR3 protein: CASSAVRGQLSYEQYF

J gene: TRBJ1-6
V gene: TRBV20-1
CDR3 protein: CSARDEQASPLHF

J gene: TRBJ1-6
V gene: TRBV6-1
CDR3 protein: CASEKTGSSPLHF

J gene: TRBJ2-5
V gene: TRBV6-1
CDR3 protein: CASSEGGAVAETQYF

J gene: TRBJ2-3
V gene: TRBV20-1
CDR3 protein: CSARDLAGAIDTQYF

J gene: TRBJ2-2
V gene: TRBV7-2
CDR3 protein: CASSPLRAGGNTGELFF

J gene: TRBJ1-1
V gene: TRBV5-1
CDR3 protein: CASSLPEIGTEAFF

J gene: TRBJ2-7
V gene: TRBV3-1
CDR3 protein: CASSPRGGEYEQYF

J gene: TRBJ2-1
V gene: TRBV5-1
CDR3 protein: CASTLGQNNEQFF

J gene: TRBJ1-6
V gene: TRBV15
CDR3 protein: CATSRTQRTRDNSPLHF

J gene: TRBJ2-3
V gene: TRBV3-1
CDR3 protein: CASSRGLAGGPNTQYF

J gene: TRBJ2-1
V gene: TRBV12-3/TRBV12-4
CDR3 protein: CASSGTSGPYNEQFF

J gene: TRBJ2-7
V gene: TRBV20-1
CDR3 protein: CSARDQVAEQYF

J gene: TRBJ2-1
V gene: TRBV20-1
CDR3 protein: CSARDRGETGGEQFF

J gene: TRBJ2-1
V gene: TRBV20-1
CDR3 protein: CSPTSGLYNEQFF

J gene: TRBJ2-5
V gene: TRBV29-1
CDR3 protein: CSAPKRGRAETQYF

J gene: TRBJ2-3
V gene: TRBV30
CDR3 protein: CAWRGGARAQYF

J gene: TRBJ2-7
V gene: TRBV20-1
CDR3 protein: CSATGTSGAGGYEQYF

J gene: TRBJ2-1
V gene: TRBV30
CDR3 protein: CAWSRTLAGVSNEQFF

J gene: TRBJ2-5
V gene: TRBV12-3/TRBV12-4
CDR3 protein: CASTRGRRETQYF

J gene: TRBJ1-3
V gene: TRBV20-1
CDR3 protein: CSARARRDPGNTIYF

J gene: TRBJ1-6
V gene: TRBV14
CDR3 protein: CASSQVERGSPLHF

J gene: TRBJ1-2
V gene: TRBV29-1
CDR3 protein: CSVGDRASGYTF

J gene: TRBJ1-1
V gene: TRBV7-9
CDR3 protein: CASSLTGTTEAFF

J gene: TRBJ2-3
V gene: TRBV29-1
CDR3 protein: CSVDLAVTDTQYF

J gene: TRBJ1-1
V gene: TRBV4-1
CDR3 protein: CASSQGPATEAFF

J gene: TRBJ2-1
V gene: TRBV9
CDR3 protein: CASRDHPGLPEGNEQFF

J gene: TRBJ2-7
V gene: TRBV25-1
CDR3 protein: CASSESGRGTRSYEQYF

J gene: TRBJ2-7
V gene: TRBV2
CDR3 protein: CASKGSAGRDEQYF

J gene: TRBJ2-1
V gene: TRBV4-2
CDR3 protein: CASTPRGGNYNEQFF

J gene: TRBJ2-1
V gene: TRBV12-3/TRBV12-4
CDR3 protein: CASSRRREGLYNEQFF

J gene: TRBJ2-7
V gene: TRBV5-1
CDR3 protein: CASSGRTGYEQYF

J gene: TRBJ1-5
V gene: TRBV6-1
CDR3 protein: CASSDGGRSNQPQHF

J gene: TRBJ2-7
V gene: TRBV20-1
CDR3 protein: CSARAVNTYEQYF

J gene: TRBJ2-2
V gene: TRBV9
CDR3 protein: CASSVPVTAGELFF

J gene: TRBJ2-7
V gene: TRBV25-1
CDR3 protein: CASSDTGGPNYEQYF

J gene: TRBJ1-4
V gene: TRBV5-6
CDR3 protein: CASSETGGNEKLFF

J gene: TRBJ1-3
V gene: TRBV7-7
CDR3 protein: CASSLGTGDSGNTIYF

J gene: TRBJ2-1
V gene: TRBV6-1
CDR3 protein: CANGRLPGLAGKEQFF

J gene: TRBJ1-3
V gene: TRBV6-6
CDR3 protein: CASSIKSGNTIYF

J gene: TRBJ1-2
V gene: TRBV11-2
CDR3 protein: CASSLTGPNYGYTF

J gene: TRBJ2-3
V gene: TRBV4-1
CDR3 protein: CASSQGHLGGDTQYF

J gene: TRBJ1-5
V gene: TRBV20-1
CDR3 protein: CSAHGGVGQPQHF

J gene: TRBJ2-2
V gene: TRBV6-5
CDR3 protein: CASSEPSGRNTGELFF

J gene: TRBJ2-1
V gene: TRBV3-1
CDR3 protein: CASSQFQGSYEQFF